This T cell receptor (beta chain) emerged from a study of blood T cell repertoires in COVID-19. Sequencing was performed with immunoSEQ multiplex PCR; in TCRdb, only in-frame clones are kept and a portion is missing. The repertoire has 200,000 to 250,000 clones, more than 75% of them found once; the top ten carry about 3%. This TCR derives from a woman younger than 45 who had recovered from COVID-19. The sample consisted of peripheral blood.

The CDR3 DNA follows: TGCGCCAGCAGCTTCGGGACTAGCGGGGGCCGGAGCTCCTACGAGCAGTACTTC. It is translated as CASSFGTSGGRSSYEQYF. This chain uses TRBV5-1 with TRBJ2-7; TRBD2 matches 14 bases. V shed 2 bases and J 0 bases; nucleotides not matched to a gene: 7. The CDR3 totals 18 residues. Germline CDR1 is SGHRS and CDR2 is YFSETQ. The whole variable domain, filled in from reference TRBV5-1 and TRBJ2-7, reads KAGVTQTPRYLIKTRGQQVTLSCSPISGHRSVSWYQQTPGQGLQFLFEYFSETQRNKGNFPGRFSGRQFSNSRSEMNVSTLELGDSALYLCASSFGTSGGRSSYEQYFGPGTRLTVT.